This TCR beta chain came from a study of B cell selection in AIRE deficiency. General study points: CDR3s were shorter in shared Treg sequences, reflecting few non-templated nucleotide insertions. Around 30% of healthy-shared Treg TCRbeta sequences appeared in patient Tconv cells. AIRE-deficient Tconv and Treg repertoires matched healthy donors in TCRBV, CDR3 length, diversity.

The regulatory T cell sort gate was CD4+CD25hiCD127low/negative. Per the original methods: Some 6x10^4 patient and around 9.1x10^4 healthy donor TCRbeta sequences came from Tregs. Data came from immunoSEQ multiplex PCR; TCRdb stores just in-frame clones and leaves some out. That table is the source of V, J and clone size, and D and trimming were worked out from the DNA. The sample gives 12,000 to 15,000 clones, 85% to 95% of which show up once; 1% to 1.2% is in the top ten. As regards this clone: The antigen is undetermined.

V was cut by 3 bases and J by 1 base, with 10 bases left in between. CDR3 length: 15 amino acids. The germline V gene has CDR1 LNHNV and CDR2 YYDKDF (reference sequence). The sequence came from a human donor with AIRE deficiency. V gene TRBV15 combines with J gene TRBJ1-5; no clear D. Input material: Tregs sorted from PBMCs. In DNA, the CDR3 is TGTGCCACCAGCAGTGAATTGTGGAGCAATCAGCCCCAGCATTTT. It specifies CATSSELWSNQPQHF. Looking up the rest from reference TRBV15 and TRBJ1-5 gives the full variable domain: DAMVIQNPRYQVTQFGKPVTLSCSQTLNHNVMYWYQQKSSQAPKLLFHYYDKDFNNEADTPDNFQSRRPNTSFCFLDIRSPGLGDTAMYLCATSSELWSNQPQHFGDGTRLSIL.